This is a list of T cell receptor beta chains from one sample in a study of early T cells in non-severe SARS-CoV-2 infection. MiXCR, applied by TCRdb to the 5' RACE reads, yields one record per CDR3 protein. This table has about 55,000 distinct CDR3 sequences, over 10% appearing once. Source material: whole blood. The receptors derive from an adult who was a healthcare worker with PCR-confirmed SARS-CoV-2 infection or an uninfected control (not recorded which). Each CDR3 is given without its conserved first and last residue. Size values are once, few and many counts, or a class for expanded clones, and some rows have none.

CDR3,V,size,J
ASSEVQVSGELF,TRBV9,few,TRBJ2-2
ASSIGRDQPQH,TRBV19,many,TRBJ1-5
ASCSGSGSGTPSVNEQF,TRBV28,NA,TRBJ2-1
ASSFRRPEDNEQF,TRBV28,many,TRBJ2-1
ASMQREGETQY,TRBV7-6,many,TRBJ2-5
ASSLAGTPYEQY,TRBV5-1,many,TRBJ2-7
ASSGMSSYNEQF,TRBV7-6,few,TRBJ2-1
ASSLRTGGSETQY,TRBV5-6,few,TRBJ2-5
ASSLGRNTDTQY,TRBV7-8,NA,TRBJ2-3
ASSPMGAGQETQY,TRBV5-1,many,TRBJ2-5
ASSLSRGTEAF,TRBV7-3,NA,TRBJ1-1
ASRSTAQETQY,TRBV19,NA,TRBJ2-5
VSSPRAGEQY,TRBV18,NA,TRBJ2-7
ASSQTKTSSEQF,TRBV7-2,many,TRBJ2-1
ASSEGGPGSNQPQH,TRBV6-1,many,TRBJ1-5
ASSSKAHNSYNEQF,TRBV28,many,TRBJ2-1
SAPFRDLGNEQF,TRBV20-1,many,TRBJ2-1
ATSDRDPQETQY,TRBV24-1,NA,TRBJ2-5
ASSQRTGTNTDTQY,TRBV4-2,few,TRBJ2-3
ASSRGEIGELF,TRBV5-1,few,TRBJ2-2
SAGGSETQY,TRBV29-1,few,TRBJ2-5
ASSRTGGIWTEAF,TRBV7-9,few,TRBJ1-1
ASSSIVSSTDTQY,TRBV7-9,few,TRBJ2-3
ASSTGTGGSEAF,TRBV9,NA,TRBJ1-1
ASSFSAYNEQF,TRBV28,NA,TRBJ2-1
ASSLVPVLKYDTQY,TRBV11-1,NA,TRBJ2-3
ASSPPGLADPYNEQF,TRBV18,few,TRBJ2-1
ASSQGPGTDTQY,TRBV3-1,many,TRBJ2-3
ASSPLQGTDNYGYT,TRBV18,NA,TRBJ1-2
SALTGGSYGYT,TRBV29-1,NA,TRBJ1-2
AWSVSGGAKEQY,TRBV30,NA,TRBJ2-7
ASSLRSQETQY,TRBV5-6,NA,TRBJ2-5
ASRVQGKSAGEQF,TRBV28,many,TRBJ2-1
ATQTGLDETQY,TRBV18,NA,TRBJ2-5
ASSQRNEQF,TRBV11-1,many,TRBJ2-1
AWSGRPNSYEQY,TRBV28,few,TRBJ2-7
ASTRGEYQAQH,TRBV6-6,many,TRBJ1-5
ASKVLDGSYNEQF,TRBV6-5,many,TRBJ2-1
ASSDGLANTGELF,TRBV6-4,many,TRBJ2-2
ASSPHRGDYNEQF,TRBV12-3/TRBV12-4,NA,TRBJ2-1
ASSPRVRDTQY,TRBV18,many,TRBJ2-3
ASSLTIRENEQF,TRBV7-2,many,TRBJ2-1
ASRGDRTGTEAF,TRBV28,NA,TRBJ1-1